What follows are 2 T cell receptor beta chains derived from one specimen sequenced in a study of identical twins. TCRdb re-called the 5' RACE reads with MiXCR, one entry per CDR3 protein. The table includes 510,000 or so distinct CDR3 sequences, approximately 14% detected once. This sample was shared with a second study, whose subject was yellow fever vaccine responses in identical twins.

Sequenced sample: CD4+ T cells sorted from blood. Receptors were obtained from a woman younger than 30 in good health.

This chain links TRBV7-9 with TRBJ1-1; D remains unclear. V lost 1 base to trimming and J lost 0 bases, with 6 bases between them. CDR3 length: 14 residues. From germline, CDR1 is SEHNR and CDR2 FQNEAQ (reference sequence). The CDR3 DNA follows: TGTGCCAGCAGCTTAGAGGTCATGAACACTGAAGCTTTCTTT. Protein product: CASSLEVMNTEAFF.

This clonotype came up a few times. The genes are TRBV12-3 or TRBV12-4 and TRBJ1-5, with 8 bases identical to TRBD1. This CDR3 contains 15 residues. V shed 7 bases, J shed 4 bases, and the junction held 9 bases outside the gene matches. The CDR3, as DNA: TGTGCCAGCAATAGTTTTACAGGGGGGAATCAGCCCCAGCATTTT. Translating it yields CASNSFTGGNQPQHF.